This TCR beta chain was sequenced for a study of cytomegalovirus exposure and HLA in healthy donors. Study at large: Out of 150 million to 200 million T cells, an earlier analysis found some 120 million unique TCR beta sequences in total. Overall study findings and caveats: Several of the most significant clusters appeared linked to common viral pathogens, based on a later analysis. A link between a missense DCLRE1C variant and TCR beta V- and J-gene trimming emerged from a later analysis. Later on, an analysis showed TCR association rates differing by HLA locus, with DRB1 the most and HLA-C the fewest.

For this clone: Its specificity is unknown.

Vbeta (60) and Jbeta (13) primers were used in the PCR. TCRdb's table, derived via immunoSEQ multiplex PCR, lists solely in-frame clones and lacks some. This table has about 94,000 clones, 79% appearing once. V was pared by 1 base and J by 5 bases, with 9 bases between. In germline, CDR1 is SGHNT, CDR2 YYREEE (reference sequence). The CDR3 has 13 residues. The sequence derives from a woman aged 40 to 50 in good health and CMV-seronegative. Sample: PBMCs. The chain links TRBV5-4 to TRBJ2-5; D is perhaps TRBD2 (6 bases). CDR3 DNA sequence: TGTGCCAGCAGCTTGTGGGGGGTCGAGACCCAGTACTTC. It yields the protein CASSLWGVETQYF. Drawing the rest from reference TRBV5-4 and TRBJ2-5, the complete variable domain is ETGVTQSPTHLIKTRGQQVTLRCSSQSGHNTVSWYQQALGQGPQFIFQYYREEENGRGNFPPRFSGLQFPNYSSELNVNALELDDSALYLCASSLWGVETQYFGPGTRLLVL.